Each of the 26 T cell receptor beta chains below was sequenced from the same sample in a study of blood T cells in healthy people across ages. Next came a second PCR, run for about 7 to 12 cycles, which used a sample-barcoded 5' primer along with a J-beta primer mix. TCRdb recomputed calls from the 5' RACE reads with MiXCR, one row per CDR3 protein. The data show 700,000 to 900,000 distinct CDR3 sequences, roughly 50% seen once. Sequenced input: blood. Source of these receptors: an elderly man in good health.

In this sample, this clonotype turned up once. The V gene is TRBV4-1, the J gene TRBJ2-2; a possible D gene is TRBD1 (5 bases). Germline V gives CDR1 MGHRA, CDR2 YSYEKL. Trimming left V 1 base short and J 4 bases short, with 10 bases between. This CDR3 contains 15 residues. CDR3 sequence reads: CASSQAQQGTGELFF. CDR3 sequence (DNA): TGCGCCAGCAGCCAAGCTCAGCAGGGCACCGGGGAGCTGTTTTTT.

V usage is TRBV20-1 and J usage is TRBJ2-1; D ambiguous. V was clipped by 6 bases and J by 0 bases, with 12 bases between them. The CDR3 loop spans 14 amino acids. The germline V gene has CDR1 DFQATT and CDR2 SNEGSKA (reference sequence). CDR3 bases: TGCAGTGCACAGAGGTATAGCTCCTACAATGAGCAGTTCTTC. It specifies CSAQRYSSYNEQFF.

The gene calls are TRBV6-2 or TRBV6-3 and TRBJ2-1; D not certain. V was trimmed by 1 base and J by 9 bases, leaving 13 bases between them. CDR1 is MNHEY and CDR2 is SVGEGT in the germline V gene. The CDR3 contains 14 residues. CDR3 in DNA: TGTGCCAGCAGTTACTTTGCGGCCATTGCTGAGCAGTTCTTC. This translates into CASSYFAAIAEQFF.

The chain employs TRBV20-1 and TRBJ2-1; 8 bases align to TRBD2. Germline CDR1 DFQATT, CDR2 SNEGSKA (reference sequence). V shed 0 bases, J shed 15 bases, and the junction held 13 bases outside the gene matches. This CDR3 is built from 14 residues. The CDR3 DNA reads TGCAGTGCTAGAGATGCCACTAGCGGAGCCACCCGGTTCTTC. It translates to CSARDATSGATRFF.

This sequence joins TRBV6-2 or TRBV6-3 and TRBJ2-7, with 9 bases aligning to TRBD2. With the DNA end fitting TRBJ2-4 better, the J assignment may be wrong. The CDR3 is 16 amino acids. Germline-derived CDR1 and CDR2 are MNHEY and SVGEGT. The CDR3: CASKALAGMAKNIQYF. DNA for the CDR3: TGTGCCAGCAAAGCCCTAGCGGGAATGGCCAAAAACATTCAGTACTTC.

This CDR3 is CASGAITGGPGYSEAFF. CDR3 DNA: TGTGCTAGTGGAGCTATCACAGGGGGCCCCGGGTATTCTGAAGCTTTCTTT. The chain links TRBV12-5 to TRBJ1-1, with 9 bases matching TRBD1. Germline V gives CDR1 LGHNT, CDR2 FRNRAP. V shed 6 bases and J 6 bases; nucleotides not matched to a gene: 17. There are 17 residues in the CDR3.

The rearrangement uses TRBV2 and TRBJ2-3; D perhaps matches TRBD2 (6 bases). The CDR3 covers 14 residues. From germline, CDR1 is SNHLY and CDR2 FYNNEI. The V gene lost 0 bases and the J gene lost 14 bases, with 18 bases spanning the gap. The CDR3 DNA sequence: TGTGCCAGCAGTGAAGCTGGGGGGATCAGATACGCGTATTTT. It is translated as CASSEAGGIRYAYF.

On this clonotype: The junction and the germline gene differ at one end; a read error may be behind it. The CDR3 nucleotides read TGTGCCAGCATTGAAAACCAGCCCTCCTACGAGCAGTACTTC. It specifies CASIENQPSYEQYF. The chain carries TRBV2 and TRBJ2-7; D call uncertain. CDR1 and CDR2 (germline): SNHLY, FYNNEI. The CDR3 extends over 14 amino acids. The entire variable domain, with the rest obtained from reference TRBV2 and TRBJ2-7, is as follows: EPEVTQTPSHQVTQMGQEVILRCVPISNHLYFYWYRQILGQKVEFLVSFYNNEISEKSEIFDDQFSVERPDGSNFTLKIRSTKLEDSAMYFCASIENQPSYEQYFGPGTRLTVT.

This clonotype came up a few times. The chain employs TRBV29-1 and TRBJ1-2, with 7 nucleotides matching TRBD1. The CDR3 consists of 13 residues. CDR1 and CDR2 (germline): SQVTM, ANQGSEA. V gave up 6 bases and J gave up 4 bases; unmatched junction bases: 8. CDR3 sequence: CSVRQQGRYGYTF. CDR3 DNA: TGCAGCGTCCGCCAACAGGGGCGCTATGGCTACACCTTC.

This CDR3 is CSVRAGSYEQYF. As DNA, the CDR3 is TGCAGCGTTCGAGCGGGGAGCTACGAGCAGTACTTC. The chain combines TRBV29-1 with TRBJ2-7, with 7 bases matching TRBD2. CDR3 length: 12 amino acids. The germline CDR1 and CDR2 sequences are SQVTM and ANQGSEA. V trimming: 5 bases; J trimming: 3 bases; junction bases outside the gene matches: 4.

The CDR3 reads CASSYIMDSTQYF. In nucleotides, the CDR3 is TGTGCCAGCAGTTACATCATGGACTCAACGCAGTATTTT. V usage is TRBV6-5 and J usage is TRBJ2-3, with a weak D call TRBD2 (5 bases). The CDR3 is 13 amino acids. CDR1 is MNHEY, CDR2 SVGAGI, per germline. V lost 2 bases and J lost 9, with 12 bases in between.

There are a few counts of this clonotype. V is TRBV5-1 and J is TRBJ1-2; no definite D call. The germline V and J ends were trimmed by 0 bases and 0 bases, with 12 bases remaining between them. This CDR3 region has 16 residues. Per the germline V gene, CDR1 is SGHRS and CDR2 is YFSETQ. CDR3 bases: TGCGCCAGCAGCTTGGCCGTCGGGGTTTCTAACTATGGCTACACCTTC. Its protein is CASSLAVGVSNYGYTF.

This clonotype was seen only a few times. The J gene is TRBJ1-2, the V gene TRBV5-4; 9 bases are a match to TRBD1. Germline assignment: CDR1 SGHNT and CDR2 YYREEE (reference sequence). There are 15 residues in the CDR3. V trimming: 4 bases; J trimming: 3 bases; junction bases outside the gene matches: 7. DNA for the CDR3: TGTGCCAGCAGCGAGAACAGGGGGCAATACTATGGCTACACCTTC. Encoded protein: CASSENRGQYYGYTF.

About this clonotype: One end of the junction fails to match germline, which may point to a read error. The CDR3: CASSQGVVLTETQYF. CDR3 DNA sequence: TGTGCCAGCAGCCAAGGGGTGGTTCTCACAGAGACGCAGTATTTT. The rearrangement joins TRBV3-1 to TRBJ2-3; D is ambiguous. This CDR3 has 15 amino acids. The germline CDR1 and CDR2 sequences are LGHDT and YNNKEL (reference sequence).

In this sample, this clonotype turned up many times. This chain connects TRBV29-1 to TRBJ1-1; no clear D. Germline CDR1 reads SQVTM; CDR2 reads ANQGSEA. Trimming removed 7 bases at V and 7 bases at J, with 19 bases between. This CDR3 comprises 13 residues. Here the CDR3 DNA reads TGCAGCGGTCAGACTATGAGCTTTGGTGAAGCTTTCTTT. Its translation is CSGQTMSFGEAFF.

The J gene is TRBJ2-1, the V gene TRBV9, with 13 bases lining up with TRBD2. V shed 3 bases, J shed 12 bases, and the junction held 6 bases outside the gene matches. CDR1 and CDR2 (germline): SGDLS, YYNGEE. The CDR3 consists of 14 residues. CDR3 nucleotide sequence: TGTGCCAGCAGCGCGGGACTAGCGGGACTCCGGCAGTTCTTC. Translating it yields CASSAGLAGLRQFF.

The rearrangement joins TRBV5-6 to TRBJ2-3; maybe TRBD1 (5 bases). This CDR3 contains 15 residues. Per germline, CDR1 SGHDT and CDR2 YYEEEE. Trimming removed 1 base from V and 14 bases from J, with 23 bases in between. This chain's CDR3 is CASSLSGKGHRYAYF. For the CDR3, the DNA is TGTGCCAGCAGCTTGTCAGGAAAGGGGCACAGATACGCGTATTTT.

The chain joins TRBV6-5 to TRBJ1-2; 10 bases fit TRBD1. J was trimmed by 1 base and V by 0 bases; bases with no gene match: 5. Germline V gene lookup returns CDR1 MNHEY and CDR2 SVGAGI. The CDR3 has 17 residues. CDR3 in DNA: TGTGCCAGCAGTTACTCGATGGGACAGGGGTTTAACTATGGCTACACCTTC. Its protein product is CASSYSMGQGFNYGYTF.

The chain combines TRBV10-3 with TRBJ2-1; 13 bases map to TRBD2. This CDR3 comprises 18 residues. Losses at the gene ends were 3 bases for V and 10 bases for J; bases not matched to a gene: 15. Germline CDR1 ENHRY, CDR2 SYGVKD. The CDR3 here is CAISDLGLAGALVGEQFF. The CDR3 DNA reads TGTGCCATCAGTGACCTCGGACTAGCGGGAGCACTAGTAGGCGAGCAGTTCTTC.

The chain recombines TRBV20-1 with TRBJ2-5; D unresolved. The CDR3 has 15 residues. Germline V gene data show CDR1 as DFQATT and CDR2 as SNEGSKA (reference sequence). V lost 1 base and J lost 4, with 16 bases in between. This chain's CDR3 is CSARVGSLSSETQYF. CDR3 coding DNA: TGCAGTGCTAGAGTTGGTTCGTTGAGCTCAGAGACCCAGTACTTC.

This clonotype occurred a few times. This chain joins TRBV3-1 and TRBJ2-5; D is possibly TRBD2 (6 bases). The length of the CDR3 is 14 residues. The germline V gene encodes CDR1 LGHDT and CDR2 YNNKEL (reference sequence). Trimming took 4 bases from V and 1 from J, leaving 10 bases between them. The CDR3 nucleotides are TGTGCCAGCAGCCTGCGGGGAACCCAAGAGACCCAGTACTTC. The encoded protein is CASSLRGTQETQYF.

The chain links TRBV28 to TRBJ2-3, with 7 bases identical to TRBD2. The CDR3 runs 17 residues. V lost 2 bases and J lost 0; bases outside the gene matches: 8. From germline, CDR1 is MDHEN and CDR2 SYDVKM. The DNA for the CDR3 is TGTGCCAGCAGTTTACGCAGCCTAGCGGCTAGCACAGATACGCAGTATTTT. This translates into CASSLRSLAASTDTQYF.

This clonotype has only a few counts. J is TRBJ1-2 and V is TRBV15; D may be TRBD1 (5 bases). V was clipped by 0 bases and J by 4 bases, with 21 bases between them. Germline assignment: CDR1 LNHNV and CDR2 YYDKDF (reference sequence). The CDR3 contains 18 residues. The CDR3 coding sequence is TGTGCCACCAGCAGAGATCCCCCGAGGGTGGGGACCCTCTATGGCTACACCTTC. Protein product: CATSRDPPRVGTLYGYTF. Drawing the rest from reference TRBV15 and TRBJ1-2, the complete variable domain is DAMVIQNPRYQVTQFGKPVTLSCSQTLNHNVMYWYQQKSSQAPKLLFHYYDKDFNNEADTPDNFQSRRPNTSFCFLDIRSPGLGDTAMYLCATSRDPPRVGTLYGYTFGSGTRLTVV.

The rearrangement links TRBV7-2 to TRBJ1-1; D may be TRBD1 (5 bases). CDR1 and CDR2 from the germline V gene are SGHTA and FQGNSA. The CDR3 consists of 14 residues. Trimming took 5 bases from V and 3 from J, leaving 13 bases between them. The CDR3 here is CASSARRGDTEAFF. The CDR3, as DNA: TGTGCCAGCAGCGCCCGTCGGGGGGACACTGAAGCTTTCTTT.

The rearrangement joins TRBV20-1 to TRBJ2-1; D is uncertain. The CDR3 runs to 13 residues. The germline V gene has CDR1 DFQATT and CDR2 SNEGSKA (reference sequence). V lost 4 bases, J lost 9 bases, and 16 bases lay in between. Written as DNA, the CDR3 is TGCAGTGCTAACCTCCTAGTTTTAGGTGAGCAGTTCTTC. Amino acid sequence: CSANLLVLGEQFF.

The chain uses TRBV5-1 and TRBJ2-2; the match to TRBD1 covers 9 bases. V was clipped by 2 bases and J by 6 bases; unmatched bases: 8. The CDR3 loop spans 16 amino acids. Germline values: CDR1 SGHRS, CDR2 YFSETQ. The CDR3 coding sequence is TGCGCCAGCAGCTTTACGGGACAGGGTCCCGCCGGGGAGCTGTTTTTT. Translated, it gives CASSFTGQGPAGELFF. Drawing the rest from reference TRBV5-1 and TRBJ2-2, the complete variable domain is KAGVTQTPRYLIKTRGQQVTLSCSPISGHRSVSWYQQTPGQGLQFLFEYFSETQRNKGNFPGRFSGRQFSNSRSEMNVSTLELGDSALYLCASSFTGQGPAGELFFGEGSRLTVL.